The clone carrying this T cell receptor beta chain appeared once. Authors' processing steps: Reference gene primer amplification in the assay estimated nucleated cell counts. TCRdb's copy holds only in-frame clones and misses some; the assay was immunoSEQ multiplex PCR. The V and J calls and clone size are taken from that table; D and trimming were inferred from the DNA. The table has 110,000 to 150,000 clones, 82% seen once; the top ten hold roughly 4%. The data stem from a study of blood T cell repertoires in COVID-19. For the study at large: T cells, B-cell-depleted T cells, or PBMCs supplied cDNA or gDNA.

The CDR3 runs 15 residues. Germline values: CDR1 LGHDT, CDR2 YNNKEL (reference sequence). The J segment lost 5 bases and the V segment lost 6 bases, leaving 10 bases of the junction unmatched. The chain couples TRBV3-1 (or the pseudogene TRBV3-2) to TRBJ1-1, with 9 bases identical to TRBD1. This receptor was identified in a woman of 80 years or more with acute or convalescent COVID-19. The sequencing sample was made of peripheral blood. Here the CDR3 reads CASRQIGTGRTEAFF. CDR3 sequence (DNA): TGTGCCAGCAGGCAAATCGGGACAGGGAGGACTGAAGCTTTCTTT.